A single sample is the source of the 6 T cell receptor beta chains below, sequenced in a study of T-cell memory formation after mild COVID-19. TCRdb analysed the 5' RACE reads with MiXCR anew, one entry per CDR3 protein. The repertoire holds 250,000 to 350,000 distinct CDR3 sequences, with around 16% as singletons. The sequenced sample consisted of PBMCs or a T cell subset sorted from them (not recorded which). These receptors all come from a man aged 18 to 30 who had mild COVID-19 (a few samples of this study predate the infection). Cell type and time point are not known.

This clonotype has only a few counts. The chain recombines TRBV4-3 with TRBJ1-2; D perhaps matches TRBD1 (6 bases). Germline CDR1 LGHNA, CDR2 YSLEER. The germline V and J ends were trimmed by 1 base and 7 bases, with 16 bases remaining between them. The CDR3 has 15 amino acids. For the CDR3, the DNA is TGCGCCAGCAGCCAAGGCTTCGAACAGGGATCTGGCTACACCTTC. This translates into CASSQGFEQGSGYTF.

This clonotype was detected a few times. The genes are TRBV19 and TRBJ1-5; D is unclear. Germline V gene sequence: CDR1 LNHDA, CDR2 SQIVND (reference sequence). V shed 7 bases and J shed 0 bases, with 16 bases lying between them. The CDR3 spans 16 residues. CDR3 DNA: TGTGCCAGTAATCCCCTGGGGTGGGTTAGCAATCAGCCCCAGCATTTT. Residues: CASNPLGWVSNQPQHF.

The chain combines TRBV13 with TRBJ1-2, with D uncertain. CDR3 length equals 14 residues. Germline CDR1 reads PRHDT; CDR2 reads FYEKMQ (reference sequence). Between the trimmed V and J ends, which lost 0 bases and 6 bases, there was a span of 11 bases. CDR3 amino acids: CASSLGRKSHGYTF. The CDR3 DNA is TGTGCCAGCAGCTTAGGCCGAAAGTCCCATGGCTACACCTTC. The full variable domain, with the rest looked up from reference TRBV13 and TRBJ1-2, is AAGVIQSPRHLIKEKRETATLKCYPIPRHDTVYWYQQGPGQDPQFLISFYEKMQSDKGSIPDRFSAQQFSDYHSELNMSSLELGDSALYFCASSLGRKSHGYTFGSGTRLTVV.

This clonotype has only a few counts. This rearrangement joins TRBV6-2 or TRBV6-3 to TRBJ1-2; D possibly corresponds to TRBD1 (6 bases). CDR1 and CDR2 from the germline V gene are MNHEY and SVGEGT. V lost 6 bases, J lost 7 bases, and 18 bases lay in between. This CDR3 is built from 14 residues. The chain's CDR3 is CASSLGQFRVGYTF. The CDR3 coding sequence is TGTGCCAGCAGCCTTGGACAGTTCAGAGTTGGCTACACCTTC.

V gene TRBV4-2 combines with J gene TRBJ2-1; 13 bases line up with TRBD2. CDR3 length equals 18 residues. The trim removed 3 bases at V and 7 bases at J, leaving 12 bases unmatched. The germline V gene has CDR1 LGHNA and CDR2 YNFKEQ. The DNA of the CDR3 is TGTGCCAGCAGCCACCCCCTGGGGGCACTAGCGGGGGGGAATGAGCAGTTCTTC. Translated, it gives CASSHPLGALAGGNEQFF.

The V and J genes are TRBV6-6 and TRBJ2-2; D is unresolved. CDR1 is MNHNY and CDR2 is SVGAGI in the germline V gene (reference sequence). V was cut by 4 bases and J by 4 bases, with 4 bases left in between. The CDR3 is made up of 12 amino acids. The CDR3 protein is CASSWRTGELFF. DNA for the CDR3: TGTGCCAGCAGTTGGCGCACCGGGGAGCTGTTTTTT.